This TCR beta chain was profiled in a study of cytomegalovirus exposure and HLA in healthy donors. Trimming cost V 4 bases and J 0 bases, with 13 bases left between them. The germline CDR1 and CDR2 sequences are LNHNV and YYDKDF (reference sequence). The CDR3 length is 15 residues. This PCR relied on a set of 60 Vbeta primers and 13 Jbeta primers. The method was immunoSEQ multiplex PCR; TCRdb's version includes in-frame clones alone and lacks a portion of them. The table includes some 77,000 clones, 60% to 80% detected once. This TCR was sampled from a woman aged 40-49 years in good health and CMV-seropositive. Sequenced sample: PBMCs. The rearrangement links TRBV15 to TRBJ2-7; D is unresolved. CDR3 protein: CATSKGVESSYEQYF. The CDR3 DNA follows: TGTGCCACCAGCAAAGGAGTTGAGAGCTCCTACGAGCAGTACTTC.